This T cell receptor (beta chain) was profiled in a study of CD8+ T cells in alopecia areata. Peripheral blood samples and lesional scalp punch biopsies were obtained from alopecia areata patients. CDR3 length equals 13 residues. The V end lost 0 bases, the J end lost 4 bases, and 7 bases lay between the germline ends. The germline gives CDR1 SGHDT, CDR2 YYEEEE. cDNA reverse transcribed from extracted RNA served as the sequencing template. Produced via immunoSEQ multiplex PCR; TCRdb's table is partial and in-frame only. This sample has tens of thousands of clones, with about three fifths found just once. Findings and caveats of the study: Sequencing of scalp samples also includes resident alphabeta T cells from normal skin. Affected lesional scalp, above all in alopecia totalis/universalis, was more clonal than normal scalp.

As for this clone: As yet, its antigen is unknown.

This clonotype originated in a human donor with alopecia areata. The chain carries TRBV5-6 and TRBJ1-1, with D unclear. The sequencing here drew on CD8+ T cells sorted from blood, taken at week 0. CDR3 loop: CASSLVGFTEAFF. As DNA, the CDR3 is TGTGCCAGCAGCTTGGTTGGGTTCACTGAAGCTTTCTTT. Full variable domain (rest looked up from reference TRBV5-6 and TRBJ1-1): DAGVTQSPTHLIKTRGQQVTLRCSPKSGHDTVSWYQQALGQGPQFIFQYYEEEERQRGNFPDRFSGHQFPNYSSELNVNALLLGDSALYLCASSLVGFTEAFFGQGTRLTVV.